Below, 30 T cell receptor beta chains from the same sample are listed, as sequenced in a study of vaccination effects on CD4 cells after COVID-19. Assay: immunoSEQ multiplex PCR; the TCRdb copy retains only in-frame clones and omits some. The sample lists approximately 15,000 clones; 76% were seen once. CD4+ T cells specific for antigen were expanded with viral peptide pools by the ViraFEST assay before sequencing. Culture proceeded for nine to ten days, and CD4+ T cells were then isolated. Antigen specificity for these receptors is unknown. The material sequenced was CD4+ T cells from PBMCs cultured with HCoV-229E spike peptides, taken before COVID-19 vaccination. The receptors here all came from a human donor who received a COVID-19 vaccine.

The rearrangement joins TRBV5-1 to TRBJ2-3; the match to TRBD2 covers 7 bases. After removal of 4 bases from V and 2 bases from J, the junction contained 4 bases not matched to a gene. The CDR3 is made up of 14 amino acids. Germline V gene data show CDR1 as SGHRS and CDR2 as YFSETQ. In nucleotides, the CDR3 is TGCGCCAGCAGCCCCGGGGGGTCCACAGATACGCAGTATTTT. Its protein product is CASSPGGSTDTQYF.

This clone has just a few counts. Here the CDR3 DNA reads TGCGCCAGCAGCTTGGGAGGGACTAGCGGCTACGAGCAGTACTTC. As protein: CASSLGGTSGYEQYF. The chain couples TRBV5-1 to TRBJ2-7; TRBD2 agrees at 11 bases. Germline V CDR1 and CDR2: SGHRS, YFSETQ. This CDR3 has 15 residues. Losses at the gene ends were 0 bases for V and 3 bases for J; bases not matched to a gene: 2.

V usage is TRBV7-2 and J usage is TRBJ2-3, with D possibly being TRBD1 (5 bases). This CDR3 spans 14 amino acids. The germline V gene has CDR1 SGHTA and CDR2 FQGNSA. V gave up 1 base and J gave up 4 bases, with 9 bases separating them. The CDR3 here is CASSLVRGSDTQYF. The CDR3 DNA reads TGTGCCAGCAGCTTAGTAAGGGGATCAGATACGCAGTATTTT.

The chain links TRBV3-1 (or the pseudogene TRBV3-2) to TRBJ2-1, with TRBD2 matching over 9 bases. The germline CDR1 and CDR2 sequences are LGHDT and YNNKEL (reference sequence). The CDR3 runs to 15 residues. The J segment lost 6 bases and the V segment lost 4 bases, leaving 7 bases of the junction unmatched. CDR3 in amino acids: CASSPLTSGSNEQFF. The DNA for the CDR3 is TGTGCCAGCAGCCCCTTGACTAGCGGAAGCAATGAGCAGTTCTTC.

The chain has TRBV2 and TRBJ1-2; D uncertain. This CDR3 region has 12 residues. With 1 base removed from V and 7 bases from J, the gap between germline ends came to 7 bases. Germline V gene data show CDR1 as SNHLY and CDR2 as FYNNEI. CDR3: CASSEDGVGYTF. The DNA of the CDR3 is TGTGCCAGCAGTGAAGACGGGGTTGGCTACACCTTC.

This CDR3 is CASSQRETQYF. CDR3 sequence (DNA): TGTGCCAGCAGCCAGCGAGAGACCCAGTACTTC. This chain connects TRBV6-2 or TRBV6-3 to TRBJ2-5; no firm D call. Trimming shortened V by 6 bases and J by 4 bases, and 6 bases separated the two germline ends. Germline CDR1 reads MNHEY; CDR2 reads SVGEGT. CDR3 length: 11 amino acids.

The gene calls are TRBV5-6 and TRBJ2-7; TRBD1 is a possible D gene (5 bases). V was cut by 5 bases and J by 7 bases, with 10 bases left in between. The CDR3 is 11 amino acids. Germline lookup yields CDR1 SGHDT and CDR2 YYEEEE. CDR3 bases: TGTGCCAGCAGTTATGGACAAGAGCAGTACTTC. Translation: CASSYGQEQYF.

The rearrangement uses TRBV18 and TRBJ2-3; 8 positions agree with TRBD2. With 2 bases clipped from V and 5 bases from J, the junction kept 9 bases outside the gene matches. The CDR3 runs 16 residues. The germline gives CDR1 KGHSH, CDR2 LQKENI. The CDR3 region has the DNA TGTGCCAGCTCACCAGGTGTCGGGGGGGCCAAAGATACGCAGTATTTT. Its translation: CASSPGVGGAKDTQYF.

The chain has TRBV5-1 and TRBJ2-5; 11 bases match TRBD2. Germline CDR1 is SGHRS and CDR2 is YFSETQ. V lost 0 bases and J lost 5; bases outside the gene matches: 12. The CDR3 runs 18 residues. CDR3 in DNA: TGCGCCAGCAGCTTGGCCAAAGGGCTAGCGGGAGGCGGGGAGACCCAGTACTTC. As protein: CASSLAKGLAGGGETQYF.

There are a few counts of this clone. The chain has TRBV5-3 and TRBJ2-1; TRBD2 aligns across 8 bases. TRBV5-3 is identified as an open reading frame with a role that is uncertain. The CDR3 length is 15 residues. Trimming cost V 1 base and J 7 bases; bases outside gene matches: 7. This chain's CDR3 is CARSLNGGGRNEQFF. The CDR3 nucleotides are TGTGCCAGAAGCTTGAACGGGGGGGGCAGGAATGAGCAGTTCTTC.

V is TRBV30 and J is TRBJ1-2; D perhaps matches TRBD1 (5 bases). This CDR3 has 10 residues. In germline, CDR1 is GTSNPN, CDR2 SVGIG (reference sequence). Trimming cost V 5 bases and J 11 bases, with 12 bases left between them. The CDR3 DNA sequence: TGTGCCTGGTCGCAGGGACGGTACACCTTC. This gives the protein CAWSQGRYTF.

The chain combines TRBV10-3 with TRBJ1-1; D unresolved. The CDR3 spans 14 residues. Between the trimmed V and J ends, which lost 0 bases and 2 bases, there was a span of 7 bases. Germline V gives CDR1 ENHRY, CDR2 SYGVKD. The CDR3 spells CAISESQRNTEAFF. CDR3 nucleotide sequence: TGTGCCATCAGTGAGTCCCAGAGAAACACTGAAGCTTTCTTT.

The chain has TRBV6-6 and TRBJ2-1; D uncertain. CDR1 MNHNY and CDR2 SVGAGI come from the germline V gene (reference sequence). V lost 5 bases, J lost 4 bases, and 12 bases lay in between. The CDR3 has 14 residues. The CDR3 loop reads CASSTSGVYNEQFF. The CDR3 region has the DNA TGTGCCAGCAGTACCTCCGGCGTTTACAATGAGCAGTTCTTC.

This sequence joins TRBV4-3 and TRBJ1-5, with TRBD1 matching 8 bases. The germline V gene has CDR1 LGHNA and CDR2 YSLEER. Trimming cost V 0 bases and J 6 bases; bases outside gene matches: 4. This CDR3 has 15 amino acids. DNA of the CDR3: TGCGCCAGCAGCCAAGATCCAGGGGGCAGTCAGCCCCAGCATTTT. Translation gives CASSQDPGGSQPQHF.

The chain recombines TRBV30 with TRBJ2-7, with a possible D match to TRBD2 (6 bases). CDR1 and CDR2 from the germline V gene are GTSNPN and SVGIG (reference sequence). The ends were cut back, 3 bases at V and 0 bases at J, with 15 bases in the middle. The CDR3 is 15 residues long. CDR3 protein: CAWRESGRSSYEQYF. For the CDR3, the DNA is TGTGCCTGGAGGGAAAGCGGGCGTAGCTCCTACGAGCAGTACTTC. The entire variable domain, with the rest obtained from reference TRBV30 and TRBJ2-7, is as follows: SQTIHQWPATLVQPVGSPLSLECTVEGTSNPNLYWYRQAAGRGLQLLFYSVGIGQISSEVPQNLSASRPQDRQFILSSKKLLLSDSGFYLCAWRESGRSSYEQYFGPGTRLTVT.

The V gene is TRBV11-2, the J gene TRBJ2-2; 11 positions agree with TRBD2. The trim removed 4 bases at V and 1 base at J, leaving 11 bases unmatched. Germline values: CDR1 SGHAT, CDR2 FQNNGV. This CDR3 has 19 residues. For the CDR3, the DNA is TGTGCCAGCAGCTCCCCGGGTGGTAGCGGGAGGGTGAACACCGGGGAGCTGTTTTTT. Its protein is CASSSPGGSGRVNTGELFF.

This clone was observed a handful of times. The chain carries TRBV5-6 and TRBJ1-2; D gene ambiguous. Per germline, CDR1 SGHDT and CDR2 YYEEEE. Trimming cost V 0 bases and J 6 bases, with 9 bases left between them. There are 13 residues in the CDR3. The CDR3, as DNA: TGTGCCAGCAGCTTGGGACTGCAGAATGGCTACACCTTC. Its translation: CASSLGLQNGYTF.

The rearrangement links TRBV4-1 to TRBJ2-7, with D perhaps matching TRBD2 (5 bases). Trimming left V 4 bases short and J 0 bases short, with 13 bases between. In germline, CDR1 is MGHRA, CDR2 YSYEKL. CDR3 size: 15 residues. CDR3 region: CASSRTGLISYEQYF. As DNA, the CDR3 is TGCGCCAGCAGCCGAACCGGACTCATCTCCTACGAGCAGTACTTC.

This rearrangement joins TRBV5-5 to TRBJ2-7, with D perhaps matching TRBD2 (6 bases). The length of the CDR3 is 15 residues. Germline CDR1 SGHKS, CDR2 YYEKEE (reference sequence). The germline V and J ends were trimmed by 6 bases and 3 bases, with 19 bases remaining between them. CDR3 bases: TGTGCCAGCACCCACAGCGGGCCGGGATTCTACGAGCAGTACTTC. This translates into CASTHSGPGFYEQYF. The whole variable domain, remainder taken from reference TRBV5-5 and TRBJ2-7, is DAGVTQSPTHLIKTRGQQVTLRCSPISGHKSVSWYQQVLGQGPQFIFQYYEKEERGRGNFPDRFSARQFPNYSSELNVNALLLGDSALYLCASTHSGPGFYEQYFGPGTRLTVT.

This rearrangement joins TRBV30 to TRBJ2-2, with 11 positions matching TRBD2. V shed 3 bases and J 6 bases; nucleotides not matched to a gene: 3. The CDR3 extends over 14 amino acids. From germline, CDR1 is GTSNPN and CDR2 SVGIG (reference sequence). CDR3 sequence: CAWRTSGGSGELFF. The CDR3, as DNA: TGTGCCTGGAGAACTAGCGGGGGATCCGGGGAGCTGTTTTTT.

The table lists this clone with a few counts. V and J are TRBV7-9 and TRBJ2-7, with D tentatively TRBD1 or TRBD2 (5 bases each). The CDR3 consists of 15 residues. Trimming took off 6 bases at V and 0 bases at J, with 15 bases between the two ends. CDR1 and CDR2 from the germline V gene are SEHNR and FQNEAQ (reference sequence). In DNA, the CDR3 is TGTGCCAGCAGTTGGGAGAGGGGACCCTCCTACGAGCAGTACTTC. It yields the protein CASSWERGPSYEQYF.

The chain carries TRBV6-4 and TRBJ1-1; no firm D call. From germline, CDR1 is MRHNA and CDR2 SNTAGT. V was pared by 3 bases and J by 1 base, with 12 bases between. This CDR3 comprises 15 residues. CDR3 sequence (DNA): TGTGCCAGCAGTGAATTTTGGGGAGGGAACACTGAAGCTTTCTTT. Residues: CASSEFWGGNTEAFF.

This clone has a single count. This chain connects TRBV6-6 to TRBJ2-1, with 8 bases that match TRBD2. J lost 0 bases, V lost 5 bases, and 9 bases had no gene match. The CDR3 has 17 residues. Per germline, CDR1 MNHNY and CDR2 SVGAGI (reference sequence). The CDR3 reads CASSQGLSGSSYNEQFF. The CDR3 DNA follows: TGTGCCAGCAGTCAGGGGTTGAGCGGGAGCTCCTACAATGAGCAGTTCTTC.

V is TRBV7-2 and J is TRBJ1-2; 10 nucleotides match TRBD1. Germline assignment: CDR1 SGHTA and CDR2 FQGNSA. The CDR3 is 14 amino acids. V was clipped by 5 bases and J by 4 bases; unmatched bases: 4. In DNA, the CDR3 is TGTGCCAGCAGCCCTTGGACAGGGGGCTATGGCTACACCTTC. It is translated as CASSPWTGGYGYTF.

There are a few counts of this clone. The rearrangement joins TRBV20-1 to TRBJ1-2, with TRBD1 matching over 7 bases. V shed 3 bases and J 8 bases; nucleotides not matched to a gene: 12. This CDR3 comprises 14 residues. Germline V gives CDR1 DFQATT, CDR2 SNEGSKA (reference sequence). Here the CDR3 reads CSASDGTVIEGYTF. The CDR3 coding sequence is TGCAGTGCTAGTGATGGGACAGTGATTGAAGGCTACACCTTC.

V usage is TRBV6-2 or TRBV6-3 and J usage is TRBJ1-5, with D maybe TRBD1 (6 bases). CDR3 length: 15 residues. Germline V lookup: CDR1 MNHEY, CDR2 SVGEGT. Trimming took off 4 bases at V and 7 bases at J, with 17 bases between the two ends. The CDR3 nucleotides are TGTGCCAGCAGTTCGGGGGGCGGATTTGGACAGCCCCAGCATTTT. Translated: CASSSGGGFGQPQHF.

The rearrangement links TRBV13 to TRBJ2-2; tentative D call: TRBD1 (5 bases). The CDR3 contains 13 residues. The ends were cut back, 2 bases at V and 4 bases at J, with 5 bases in the middle. Germline-derived CDR1 and CDR2 are PRHDT and FYEKMQ (reference sequence). CDR3 sequence: CASSLQGTGELFF. CDR3 bases: TGTGCCAGCAGCTTACAGGGCACCGGGGAGCTGTTTTTT. Full variable domain (remainder filled in from reference TRBV13 and TRBJ2-2): AAGVIQSPRHLIKEKRETATLKCYPIPRHDTVYWYQQGPGQDPQFLISFYEKMQSDKGSIPDRFSAQQFSDYHSELNMSSLELGDSALYFCASSLQGTGELFFGEGSRLTVL.

There are a few counts of this clone. The V gene is TRBV11-2, the J gene TRBJ2-3; the D gene is possibly TRBD2 (6 bases). Trimming removed 3 bases at V and 7 bases at J, with 14 bases between. CDR1 and CDR2 from the germline V gene are SGHAT and FQNNGV. The CDR3 length is 14 residues. For the CDR3, the DNA is TGTGCCAGCAGCTTGGTGGGGGGATACCATACGCAGTATTTT. It translates to CASSLVGGYHTQYF.

The V call is TRBV3-1 (or the pseudogene TRBV3-2), the J call TRBJ1-2; TRBD1 is a possible D gene (6 bases). CDR3 size: 13 residues. The V end lost 4 bases, the J end lost 8 bases, and 14 bases lay between the germline ends. From germline, CDR1 is LGHDT and CDR2 YNNKEL (reference sequence). CDR3 protein: CASSRTDGGGYTF. Written as DNA, the CDR3 is TGTGCCAGCAGCCGGACAGACGGCGGCGGCTACACCTTC.

The V gene is TRBV5-1, the J gene TRBJ1-2; 8 nucleotides match TRBD1. Trimming at V came to 4 bases and at J to 4 bases, leaving 9 bases not matched to a gene. Germline V gives CDR1 SGHRS, CDR2 YFSETQ. CDR3 length equals 15 residues. The CDR3: CASSTPGQEIYGYTF. In DNA, the CDR3 is TGCGCCAGCAGCACGCCGGGACAGGAGATCTATGGCTACACCTTC.